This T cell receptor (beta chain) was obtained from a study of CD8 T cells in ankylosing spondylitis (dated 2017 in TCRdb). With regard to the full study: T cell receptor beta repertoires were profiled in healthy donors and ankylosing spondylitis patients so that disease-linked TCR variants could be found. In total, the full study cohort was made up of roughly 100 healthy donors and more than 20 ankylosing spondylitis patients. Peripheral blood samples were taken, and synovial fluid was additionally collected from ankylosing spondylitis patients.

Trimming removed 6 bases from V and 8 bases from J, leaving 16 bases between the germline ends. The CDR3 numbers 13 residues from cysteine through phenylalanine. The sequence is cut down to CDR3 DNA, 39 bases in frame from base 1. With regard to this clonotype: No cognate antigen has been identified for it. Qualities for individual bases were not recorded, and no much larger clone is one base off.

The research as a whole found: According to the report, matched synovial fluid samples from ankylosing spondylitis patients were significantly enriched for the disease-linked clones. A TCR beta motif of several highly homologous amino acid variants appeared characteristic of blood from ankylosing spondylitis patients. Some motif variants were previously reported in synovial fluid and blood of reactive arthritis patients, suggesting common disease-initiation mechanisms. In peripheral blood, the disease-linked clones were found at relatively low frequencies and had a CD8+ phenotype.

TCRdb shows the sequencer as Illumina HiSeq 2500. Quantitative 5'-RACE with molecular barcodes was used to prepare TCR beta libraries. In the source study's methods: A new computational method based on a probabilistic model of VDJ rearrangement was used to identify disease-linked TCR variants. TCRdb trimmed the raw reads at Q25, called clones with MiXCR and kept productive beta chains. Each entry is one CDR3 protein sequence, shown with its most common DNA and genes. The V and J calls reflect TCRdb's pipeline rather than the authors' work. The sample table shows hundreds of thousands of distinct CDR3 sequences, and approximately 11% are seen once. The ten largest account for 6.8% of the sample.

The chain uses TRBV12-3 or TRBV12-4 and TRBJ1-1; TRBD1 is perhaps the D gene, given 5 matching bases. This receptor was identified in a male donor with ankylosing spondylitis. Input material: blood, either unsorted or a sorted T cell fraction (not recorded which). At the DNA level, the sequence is TGTGCCAGCAGAGCCCGGGACTCTTCCGAAGCTTTCTTT. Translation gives CASRARDSSEAFF.